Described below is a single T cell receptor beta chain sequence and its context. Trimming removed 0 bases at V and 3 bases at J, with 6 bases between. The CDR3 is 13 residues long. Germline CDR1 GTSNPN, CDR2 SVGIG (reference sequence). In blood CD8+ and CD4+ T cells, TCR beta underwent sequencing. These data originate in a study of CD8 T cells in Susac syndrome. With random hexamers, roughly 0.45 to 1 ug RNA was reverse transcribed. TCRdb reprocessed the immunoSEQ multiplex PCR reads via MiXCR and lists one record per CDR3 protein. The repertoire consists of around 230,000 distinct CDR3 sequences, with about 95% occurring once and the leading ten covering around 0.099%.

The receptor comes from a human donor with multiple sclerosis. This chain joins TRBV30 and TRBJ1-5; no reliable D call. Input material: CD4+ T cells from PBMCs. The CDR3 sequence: CAWSVENNQPQHF. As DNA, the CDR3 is TGTGCCTGGAGTGTAGAGAACAATCAGCCCCAGCATTTT.